These T cell receptor beta chains were read from a single sample in a study of post-analysis software for immune sequencing data. One entry per CDR3 protein results from TCRdb running MiXCR on the PCR reads. Of 820,000 or so distinct CDR3 sequences listed, approximately 57% are singletons. The sample consisted of blood. The receptors here all came from a girl aged 5-17 years with multiple sclerosis. CDR3s include the opening cysteine and the closing phenylalanine or tryptophan. The order of the fields is V gene, D gene, clone size, J gene, CDR3 DNA, CDR3 protein. D genes are given only for firm matches. The size entry is marked missing in some rows and otherwise reads once, few, many or a size class.

TRBV29-1	TRBD1	once	TRBJ2-1	TGCAGCGGCCGAGGGACAGCCTACAATGAGCAGTTCTTC	CSGRGTAYNEQFF
TRBV19	NA	NA	TRBJ2-1	TGTGCCAGTAGTATGCCCCACCGGGGGCGCGATGAGCAGTTCTTC	CASSMPHRGRDEQFF
TRBV10-3	TRBD2	few	TRBJ2-1	TGTGCCATCAGTGCCCGCAGCGGGGGGCACGGCAATGAGCAGTTCTTC	CAISARSGGHGNEQFF
TRBV5-1	NA	few	TRBJ1-2	TGCGCCAGCAGCTTGGGCGGACAGCCGCCCTATGGCTACACCTTC	CASSLGGQPPYGYTF
TRBV7-8	NA	NA	TRBJ1-2	TGTGCCAGCAGCTTAGAACAGTCCAACTATGGCTACACCTTC	CASSLEQSNYGYTF
TRBV7-6	NA	few	TRBJ2-5	TGTGCCAGCAGCCCAAGGGGCGGGGGCGTCCAAGAGACCCAGTACTTC	CASSPRGGGVQETQYF
TRBV7-9	NA	NA	TRBJ2-3	TGTGCCAGCAGCCAAAGGACACGGGATACGCAGTATTTT	CASSQRTRDTQYF
TRBV20-1	NA	few	TRBJ1-2	TGCAGTGCTGGGGGGGCAGGGGTTGCCTATGGCTACACCTTC	CSAGGAGVAYGYTF
TRBV5-6	NA	few	TRBJ2-3	TGTGCCAGCAGCCACCCGGCCCGGCTAAGCACAGATACGCAGTATTTT	CASSHPARLSTDTQYF
TRBV27	NA	NA	TRBJ2-7	TGTGCCAGCAGTCCGTGGGGTAGCGGCATCTCCTACGAGCAGTACTTC	CASSPWGSGISYEQYF
TRBV5-1	NA	few	TRBJ2-4	TGCGCCAGCAGCTTCGGTGGGGGAGGGGGCGTAGCGAACATTCAGTACTTC	CASSFGGGGGVANIQYF
TRBV20-1	NA	NA	TRBJ2-5	TGCAGTGCCAGCAGAGACTTGCGTATCCAAGAGACCCAGTACTTC	CSASRDLRIQETQYF
TRBV29-1	NA	NA	TRBJ2-1	TGCAGCGTTGAAGGGAACGTCCACCCAGTCTACAATGAGCAGTTCTTC	CSVEGNVHPVYNEQFF
TRBV9	TRBD1	NA	TRBJ2-7	TGTGCCAGCAGCGTAGGTACAGGGGGATTCCTAGGGCAGTACTTC	CASSVGTGGFLGQYF
TRBV12-3/TRBV12-4	NA	few	TRBJ2-5	TGTGCCAGCAGTTCGCGGGACCAAGAGACCCAGTACTTC	CASSSRDQETQYF
TRBV12-3/TRBV12-4	NA	NA	TRBJ2-5	TGTGCCAGCAAAATGGTGGGAAGAACCACCCAAGAGACCCAGTACTTC	CASKMVGRTTQETQYF
TRBV12-5	NA	NA	TRBJ1-2	TGTGCTAGTGGACCACAGGGCGGTTTCATCTATGGCTACACCTTC	CASGPQGGFIYGYTF
TRBV7-3	TRBD2	NA	TRBJ2-1	TGTGCCAGCAGCTCCCCAACTAGCGGGAATTACAATGAGCAGTTCTTC	CASSSPTSGNYNEQFF
TRBV4-1	TRBD2	NA	TRBJ2-3	TGCGCCAGCAGCCATCCGGGACTAGCGGCCGATGCGTATTTT	CASSHPGLAADAYF
TRBV29-1	TRBD1	few	TRBJ2-7	TGCATGGTATCGGGACAGGGGTCGGGCGAGCAGTACTTC	CMVSGQGSGEQYF
TRBV4-1	NA	NA	TRBJ2-7	TGCGCCAGCAGCCAAGATATAGGACGGGACGCCACCTACGAGCAGTACTTC	CASSQDIGRDATYEQYF
TRBV5-1	TRBD1	NA	TRBJ2-7	TGCGCCAGCAGCACCGGACAGGGCCGCTACGAGCAGTACTTC	CASSTGQGRYEQYF
TRBV7-2	TRBD1	few	TRBJ2-7	TGTGCCAGCAGCTCCTGGACAGGGGCCTACGAGCAGTACTTC	CASSSWTGAYEQYF
TRBV4-1	NA	NA	TRBJ1-2	TGCGCCAGCAGCCAATTCAACCAGGCTAACTATGGCTACACCTTC	CASSQFNQANYGYTF
TRBV7-3	TRBD1	once	TRBJ2-6	TGTGCCAGCAACCGGGACAGCTCTGGGGCCAACGTCCTGACTTTC	CASNRDSSGANVLTF
TRBV2	TRBD2	NA	TRBJ2-1	TGTGCCAGCAGAAGAGGGACTAGCGGTTACAATGAGCAGTTCTTC	CASRRGTSGYNEQFF
TRBV7-9	TRBD1	NA	TRBJ2-5	TGTGCCAGCCTTCCGACAGGGAAAGAGACCCAGTACTTC	CASLPTGKETQYF
TRBV5-1	NA	NA	TRBJ2-7	TGCGCCAGCAGCTTAGAGACTCCAACCTACGAGCAGTACTTC	CASSLETPTYEQYF
TRBV3-1	NA	NA	TRBJ2-7	TGTGCCAGCAGCTTTCTGGACAGACGCTCCTACGAGCAGTACTTC	CASSFLDRRSYEQYF
TRBV3-1	NA	NA	TRBJ2-5	TGTGCCAGCAGCCGAGCCTTAGGCGACGGACAAGAGACCCAGTACTTC	CASSRALGDGQETQYF